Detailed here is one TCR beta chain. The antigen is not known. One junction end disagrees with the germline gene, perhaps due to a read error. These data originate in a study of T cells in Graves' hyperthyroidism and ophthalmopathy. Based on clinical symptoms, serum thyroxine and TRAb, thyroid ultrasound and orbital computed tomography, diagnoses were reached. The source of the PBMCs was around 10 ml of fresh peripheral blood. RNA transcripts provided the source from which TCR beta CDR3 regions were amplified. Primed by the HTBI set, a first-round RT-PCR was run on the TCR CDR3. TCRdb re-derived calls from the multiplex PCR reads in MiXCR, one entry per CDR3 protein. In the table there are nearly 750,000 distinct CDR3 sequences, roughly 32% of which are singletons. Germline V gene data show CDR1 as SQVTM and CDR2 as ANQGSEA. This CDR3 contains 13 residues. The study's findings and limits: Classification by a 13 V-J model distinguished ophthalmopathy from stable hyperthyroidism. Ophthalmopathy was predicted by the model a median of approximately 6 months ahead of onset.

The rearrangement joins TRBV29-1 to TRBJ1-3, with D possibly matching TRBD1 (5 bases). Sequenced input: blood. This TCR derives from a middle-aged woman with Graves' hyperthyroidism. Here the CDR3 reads CSVDDGAGNTMYF. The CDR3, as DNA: TGCAGCGTTGACGACGGGGCCGGAAACACCATGTATTTT.